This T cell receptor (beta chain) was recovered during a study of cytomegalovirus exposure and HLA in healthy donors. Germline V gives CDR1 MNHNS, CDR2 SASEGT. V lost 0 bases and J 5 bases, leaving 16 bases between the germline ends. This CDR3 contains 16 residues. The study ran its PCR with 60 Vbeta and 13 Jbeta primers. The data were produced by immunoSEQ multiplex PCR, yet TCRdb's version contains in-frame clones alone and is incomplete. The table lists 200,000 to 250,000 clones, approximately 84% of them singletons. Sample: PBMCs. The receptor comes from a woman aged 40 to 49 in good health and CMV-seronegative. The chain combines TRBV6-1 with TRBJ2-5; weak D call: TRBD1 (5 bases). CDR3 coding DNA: TGTGCCAGCAGTGAAGCCCCCAAGACAGCCCGGGAGACCCAGTACTTC. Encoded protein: CASSEAPKTARETQYF.